This TCR beta chain was captured by sequencing in a study of blood T cell repertoires in COVID-19 (dated by TCRdb to the early 2020s). With respect to the entire study: Samples from collaborators originated in the United States, Italy and Spain and spanned both the acute and convalescent phases of COVID-19. The material from the prospective study consisted of cDNA or gDNA derived from T cells, B-cell-depleted T cells, or PBMCs. Where available, HLA class I and class II types were taken from metadata supplied by the sample provider and were not determined by assay-based typing. The repertoires were made available in a free public database intended to serve as a resource for research on the immune response to SARS-CoV-2. A de-identified subject ID, COVID-19 status, age in years and sex were almost always included in the sample metadata. Deeply sampled blood TCRbeta repertoires from subjects exposed to, actively infected with, or recovered from COVID-19 were included in the dataset. Samples came from the ongoing ImmuneRACE study (first 160 participants) plus 1,254 subjects from 6 global collaborators.

Comment on this clone: The antigen it recognizes is unknown. Base-call qualities are not available, and no considerably larger clone is one nucleotide away.

TCRbeta CDR3 regions were amplified from genomic DNA using the immunoSEQ Assay, a bias-controlled multiplex PCR. The authors' pipeline ran thus. The number of nucleated cells in each sample was estimated from the amplification of reference gene primers within the assay. To quantify the absolute abundance of each unique TCRbeta CDR3 rearrangement, sequence reads were collapsed and filtered. Productive Simpson clonality was computed per sample as the square root of Simpson's diversity index over productive rearrangements. TCRdb obtained this table from immuneACCESS and retained in-frame rearrangements with V and J assigned. These tables miss some clones; where compared with another copy, unresolved V genes account for less than half of the shortfall, and the remainder is unexplained. V and J calls plus clone size are reproduced from that table; the DNA served to infer D and trimming. This sample is represented by some 270,000 clones; 88% of them were singletons. The biggest ten clones account for over 3% of the sample.

The paper's findings and limits, for the study overall: The quantity of clinical and demographic metadata differed by source and by participant and was supplied without curation.

The CDR3, cysteine through phenylalanine, is 16 amino acids long. The retained sequence is limited to the CDR3, 48 bases, with the frame set at the first base. CDR1 and CDR2 are read off the germline V gene as SGHRS and YFSETQ. V is trimmed back by 4 bases and J by 0 bases, and the junction contains 6 bases that no gene match accounts for. Participants in the prospective study were enrolled through a virtual design, were aged roughly 18 to 90 years, and lived in some 24 United States geographic areas. Cohort assignment in the prospective study relied on participant-reported clinical history from a screening survey and a study questionnaire. A participant counted as exposed if, within 2 weeks of entering the study, that participant had been in contact with someone who had a PCR-confirmed or clinician-diagnosed COVID-19 case. Each participant in the prospective study had whole blood, serum and a nasopharyngeal or oropharyngeal swab collected by mobile phlebotomists. Over an approximately 2-month period, participants in the prospective study had the option of providing additional blood draws and questionnaires. Blood samples from the prospective study were shipped frozen or at room temperature prior to DNA extraction.

Rearrangement joined TRBV5-1 to TRBJ1-4; 7 of the junction bases match TRBD1. The receptor comes from a woman aged 40 to 50 who had been exposed to COVID-19. The sequenced sample was PBMCs or T cells enriched from blood (not recorded which). The CDR3 reads CASSQGTAATNEKLFF. The nucleotide sequence reads TGCGCCAGCAGCCAAGGGACAGCCGCAACTAATGAAAAACTGTTTTTT.